Reported below is one T cell receptor beta chain. The antigen remains unidentified. Looked up from germline, CDR1 is LNHDA and CDR2 is SQIVND (reference sequence). This CDR3 spans 14 amino acids. The V end was cut by 2 bases, the J end by 0 bases, with 8 bases between. The data were taken from a study of T-cell memory formation after mild COVID-19. Whole-study results and caveats: Those CD4+ clones that contracted were mainly in CM and EM (CD8+ ones in EMRA). Several responding clones turned up in pre-infection memory, indicating that cross-reactive memory may have taken part.

From the 5' RACE reads, TCRdb called clonotypes with MiXCR, one entry per CDR3 protein. Here the sample spans 400,000 or so distinct CDR3 sequences, around 19% being singletons. This chain joins TRBV19 and TRBJ2-7; possible D gene TRBD1, 6 bases. The receptor was isolated from an adult woman who had mild COVID-19 (a few samples of this study predate the infection). Cell type and time point are not known. Specimen: PBMCs or a T cell subset sorted from them (not recorded which). CDR3 DNA sequence: TGTGCCAGTAGTATACAGGGGCCCTCCTACGAGCAGTACTTC. This encodes CASSIQGPSYEQYF. The full variable domain, completed using reference TRBV19 and TRBJ2-7, is DGGITQSPKYLFRKEGQNVTLSCEQNLNHDAMYWYRQDPGQGLRLIYYSQIVNDFQKGDIAEGYSVSREKKESFPLTVTSAQKNPTAFYLCASSIQGPSYEQYFGPGTRLTVT.